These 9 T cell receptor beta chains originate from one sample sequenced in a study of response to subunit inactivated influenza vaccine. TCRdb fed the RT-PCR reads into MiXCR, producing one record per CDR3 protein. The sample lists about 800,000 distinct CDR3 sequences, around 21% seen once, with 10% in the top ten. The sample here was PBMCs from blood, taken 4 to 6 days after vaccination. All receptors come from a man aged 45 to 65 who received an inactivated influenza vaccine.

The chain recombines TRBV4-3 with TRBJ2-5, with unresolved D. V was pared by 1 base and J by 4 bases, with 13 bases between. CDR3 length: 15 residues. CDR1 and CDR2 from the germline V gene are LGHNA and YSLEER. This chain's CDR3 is CASSQGIGPAETQYF. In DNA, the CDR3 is TGCGCCAGCAGCCAAGGAATCGGTCCGGCAGAGACCCAGTACTTC.

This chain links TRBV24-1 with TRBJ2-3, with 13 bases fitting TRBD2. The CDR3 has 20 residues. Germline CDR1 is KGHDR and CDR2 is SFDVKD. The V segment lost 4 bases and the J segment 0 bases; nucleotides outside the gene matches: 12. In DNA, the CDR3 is TGTGCCACCAGTGACCCCAGGACTAGCGGGGGAGGAACTAGCACAGATACGCAGTATTTT. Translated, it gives CATSDPRTSGGGTSTDTQYF.

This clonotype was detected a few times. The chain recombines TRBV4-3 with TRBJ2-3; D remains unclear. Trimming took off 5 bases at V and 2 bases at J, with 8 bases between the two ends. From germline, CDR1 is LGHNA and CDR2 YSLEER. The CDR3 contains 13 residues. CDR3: CASSDSFTDTQYF. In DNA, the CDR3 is TGCGCCAGCAGCGACTCGTTCACAGATACGCAGTATTTT.

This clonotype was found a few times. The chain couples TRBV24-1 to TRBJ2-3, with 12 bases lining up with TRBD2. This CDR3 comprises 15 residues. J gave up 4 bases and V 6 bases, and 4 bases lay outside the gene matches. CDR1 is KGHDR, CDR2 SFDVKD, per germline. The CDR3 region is CATSLTSGSPDTQYF. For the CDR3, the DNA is TGTGCCACCAGTTTGACTAGCGGGAGCCCAGATACGCAGTATTTT.

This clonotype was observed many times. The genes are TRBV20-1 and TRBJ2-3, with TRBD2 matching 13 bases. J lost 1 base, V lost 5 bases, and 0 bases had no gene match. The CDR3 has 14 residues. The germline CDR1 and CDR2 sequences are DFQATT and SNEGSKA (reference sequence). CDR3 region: CSAGLAGGTDTQYF. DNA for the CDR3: TGCAGTGCTGGACTAGCGGGGGGCACAGATACGCAGTATTTT.

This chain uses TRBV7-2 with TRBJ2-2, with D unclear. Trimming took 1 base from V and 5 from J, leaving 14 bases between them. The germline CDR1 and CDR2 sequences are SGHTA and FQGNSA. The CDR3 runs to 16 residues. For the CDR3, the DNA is TGTGCCAGCAGCTTAGGGTCGCGGCCCGAGACCGGGGAGCTGTTTTTT. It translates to CASSLGSRPETGELFF.

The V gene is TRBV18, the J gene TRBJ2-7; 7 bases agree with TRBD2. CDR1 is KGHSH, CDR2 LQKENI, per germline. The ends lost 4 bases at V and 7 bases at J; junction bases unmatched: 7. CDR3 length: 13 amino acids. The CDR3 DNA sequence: TGTGCCAGCTCACGGGCGGGAGTGGAAGAGCAGTACTTC. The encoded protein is CASSRAGVEEQYF.

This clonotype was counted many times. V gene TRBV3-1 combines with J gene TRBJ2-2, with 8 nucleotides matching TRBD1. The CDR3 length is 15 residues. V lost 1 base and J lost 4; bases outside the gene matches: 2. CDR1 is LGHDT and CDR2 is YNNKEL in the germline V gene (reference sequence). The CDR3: CASSQVTGATGELFF. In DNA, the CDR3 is TGTGCCAGCAGCCAAGTGACAGGGGCCACCGGGGAGCTGTTTTTT.

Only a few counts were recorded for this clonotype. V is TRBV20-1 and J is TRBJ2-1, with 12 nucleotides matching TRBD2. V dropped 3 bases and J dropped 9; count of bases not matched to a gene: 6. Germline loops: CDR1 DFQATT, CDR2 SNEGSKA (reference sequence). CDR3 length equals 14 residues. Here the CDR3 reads CSASRLAGGVEQFF. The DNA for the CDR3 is TGCAGTGCTAGTCGGCTAGCGGGAGGGGTTGAGCAGTTCTTC.